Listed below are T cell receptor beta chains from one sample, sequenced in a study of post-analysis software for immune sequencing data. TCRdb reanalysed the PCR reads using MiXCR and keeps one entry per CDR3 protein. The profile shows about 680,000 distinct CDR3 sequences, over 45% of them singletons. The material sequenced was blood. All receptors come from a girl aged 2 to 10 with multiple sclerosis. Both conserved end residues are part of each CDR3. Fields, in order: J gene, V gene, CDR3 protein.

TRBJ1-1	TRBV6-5	CASSYRTGTEAFF
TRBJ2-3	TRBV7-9	CASSLQGLGTDTQYF
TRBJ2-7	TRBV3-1	CASSLAGPPYEQYF
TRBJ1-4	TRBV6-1	CASSEPGQPNEKLFF
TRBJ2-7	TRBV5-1	CASSFRQGTLHEQYF
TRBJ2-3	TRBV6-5	CASRPWTSEDTQYF
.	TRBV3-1	CASSYTSGCEQYF
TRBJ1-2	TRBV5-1	CASSLQGQGARGYTF
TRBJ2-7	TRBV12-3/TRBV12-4	CASSFMGELYEQYF
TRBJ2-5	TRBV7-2	CASSSGQGRGTQYF
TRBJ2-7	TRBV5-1	CASSLTTYYEQYF
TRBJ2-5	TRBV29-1	CSVAGTDLTGGTQETQYF
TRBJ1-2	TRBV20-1	CSASDQNYGYTF
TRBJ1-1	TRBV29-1	CSVENWGILGTEAFF
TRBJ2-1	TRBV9	CASNSPFNNEQFF
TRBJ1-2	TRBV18	CASSLSKAGYTF
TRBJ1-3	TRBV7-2	CASSIPGRAGNTIYF
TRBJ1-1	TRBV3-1	CASSQDQASQPADPEAFF
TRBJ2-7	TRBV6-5	CASSSTSGGSYEQYF
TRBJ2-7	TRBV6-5	CASSPDRYEQYF
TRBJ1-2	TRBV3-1	CASSQELNRNYGYTF
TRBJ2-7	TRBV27	CASSLRGAATYEQYF
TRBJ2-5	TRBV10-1	CASSESPRGLRETQYF
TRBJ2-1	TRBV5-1	CASSLGEGGPNEQFF
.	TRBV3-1	CASSLWAALDEQYF
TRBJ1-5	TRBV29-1	CSVFPGINQPQHF
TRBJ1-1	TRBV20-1	CSGKGQGGVGNTEAFF
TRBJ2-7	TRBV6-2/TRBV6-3	CASRNPGQLYEQYF
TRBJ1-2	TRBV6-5	CASSYYSSPTGGYTF
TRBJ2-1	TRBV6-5	CASSYGQPTSYNEQFF
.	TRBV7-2	CASSTTRGETQYF
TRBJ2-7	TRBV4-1	CASSPLGTRREQYF
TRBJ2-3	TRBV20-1	CSASRRQTDTQYF
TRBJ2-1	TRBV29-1	CSANSRDRGWNEQFF
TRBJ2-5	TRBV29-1	CSVVGLKFQETQYF
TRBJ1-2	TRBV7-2	CASSLGRDRTYGYTF
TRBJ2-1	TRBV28	CASSLPSREQFF
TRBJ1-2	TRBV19	CASKQGREGYTF
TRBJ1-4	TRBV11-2	CASSLVSSVGEKLFF
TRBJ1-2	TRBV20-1	CSAREAGGKAGYTF